These T cell receptor beta chains were read from a single sample in a study of blood T cell repertoires in COVID-19. Clones were sequenced by immunoSEQ multiplex PCR, and TCRdb holds only the in-frame ones, with some missing. The sample lists a few hundred thousand clones, about 85% occurring once. Sequencing used peripheral blood. All receptors derive from a man between 18 and 29 years old with active or convalescent COVID-19. CDR3s include the opening cysteine and the closing phenylalanine or tryptophan. D genes are given only for firm matches. Size is omitted from some rows. Given values are once, few, many or a class for expanded clones.

D gene,clone size,J gene,V gene,CDR3 protein,CDR3 DNA
TRBD1,once,TRBJ2-2,TRBV27,CASSSSDRGTGELFF,TGTGCCAGCAGTTCCTCGGACAGGGGCACCGGGGAGCTGTTTTTT
TRBD1,NA,TRBJ1-2,TRBV5-1,CASSLDGQGDSGYTF,TGCGCCAGCAGCCTGGATGGACAGGGCGACAGTGGCTACACCTTC
TRBD2,NA,TRBJ2-1,TRBV6-4,CASSDGGGTNEQFF,TGTGCCAGCAGTGACGGGGGGGGAACCAATGAGCAGTTCTTC
NA,NA,TRBJ1-2,TRBV12-3/TRBV12-4,CASSSMADGYTF,TGTGCCAGCAGTTCTATGGCGGATGGCTACACCTTC
NA,once,TRBJ2-7,TRBV20-1,CSASYLQTPHGDSTNF,TGCAGTGCTAGTTACCTTCAGACACCGCACGGGGACTCTACGAACTTC
TRBD2,NA,TRBJ2-7,TRBV7-6,CASSLYTSGRVYEQYF,TGTGCCAGCAGCTTGTACACTAGCGGGAGGGTCTACGAGCAGTACTTC
NA,NA,TRBJ1-3,TRBV7-9,CASSLADGKGVGNTIYF,TGTGCCAGCAGCTTAGCTGATGGGAAGGGAGTTGGAAACACCATATATTTT
TRBD1,once,TRBJ2-7,TRBV15,CATSRSTGTGNFYEQYF,TGTGCCACCAGCAGATCCACCGGGACAGGGAATTTCTACGAGCAGTACTTC
NA,NA,TRBJ2-1,TRBV2,CASSENSKYNEQFF,TGTGCCAGCAGTGAAAACAGCAAATACAATGAGCAGTTCTTC
TRBD1,few,TRBJ1-4,TRBV5-5,CASSLVGQGPEKLFF,TGTGCCAGCAGCTTGGTGGGACAGGGACCCGAAAAACTGTTTTTT
NA,NA,TRBJ2-7,TRBV28,CASSLKAGATHYEQYF,TGTGCCAGCAGTTTAAAGGCGGGGGCAACCCACTACGAGCAGTACTTC
NA,NA,TRBJ1-1,TRBV6-1,CASSEVWGLNTEAFF,TGTGCCAGCAGTGAAGTATGGGGGCTGAACACTGAAGCTTTCTTT
TRBD2,NA,TRBJ2-1,TRBV13,CASRLGWEGSNEQFF,TGTGCCAGCAGACTAGGGTGGGAGGGGAGCAATGAGCAGTTCTTC
NA,few,TRBJ2-7,TRBV5-1,CASSPDRNNPYEQYF,TGCGCCAGCAGCCCGGACAGAAACAACCCCTACGAGCAGTACTTC
TRBD1,NA,TRBJ2-7,TRBV27,CASRRQGKAPSAAQYF,TGTGCCAGCAGGCGACAGGGGAAGGCCCCCTCGGCTGCGCAGTACTTC
NA,few,TRBJ1-5,TRBV4-1,CASSQDDRFRLHF,TGCGCCAGCAGCCAAGATGACAGGTTCCGGTTGCATTTT
TRBD2,NA,TRBJ2-1,TRBV29-1,CSVELADYNEQFF,TGCAGCGTTGAACTAGCGGACTACAATGAGCAGTTCTTC
NA,NA,TRBJ2-3,TRBV28,CAVLGGITDTQYF,TGTGCCGTCCTCGGGGGTATTACAGATACGCAGTATTTT
TRBD1,NA,TRBJ1-2,TRBV28,CASRIGDRRYYGYTF,TGTGCCAGCAGAATTGGGGACAGGCGTTACTATGGCTACACCTTC
NA,NA,TRBJ1-5,TRBV6-6,CASSQAFSYSNQPQHF,TGTGCCAGCAGCCAAGCGTTTAGTTATAGCAATCAGCCCCAGCATTTT
NA,NA,TRBJ2-3,TRBV12-5,CASGLGAVAAYTDTQYF,TGTGCTAGTGGTTTGGGGGCGGTAGCGGCATACACAGATACGCAGTATTTT
TRBD1,once,TRBJ1-6,TRBV4-1,CASSRRDGTEVPSPLHF,TGCGCCAGCAGTCGACGAGACGGGACAGAGGTGCCTTCACCCCTCCACTTT
NA,few,TRBJ1-6,TRBV10-2,CASTRDLQGYNSPLHF,TGCGCCAGCACCAGAGACCTACAGGGCTATAATTCACCCCTCCACTTT
NA,NA,TRBJ1-1,TRBV5-1,CASRRGANTEAFF,TGCGCCAGCAGACGGGGGGCGAACACTGAAGCTTTCTTT
NA,NA,TRBJ2-5,TRBV18,CASSPIRGSSQETQYF,TGTGCCAGCTCACCAATAAGGGGAAGTAGTCAGGAGACCCAGTACTTC
TRBD2,NA,TRBJ2-7,TRBV28,CASRNPRPSGRYEQYF,TGTGCCAGCAGAAACCCCAGACCTAGCGGGAGGTACGAGCAGTACTTC
NA,NA,TRBJ2-7,TRBV27,CASSKTGPHEQYF,TGTGCCAGCAGTAAAACAGGGCCACACGAGCAGTACTTC
NA,NA,TRBJ1-2,TRBV9,CASSVDSRPRTESTYGYTF,TGTGCCAGCAGCGTAGATTCTCGGCCCCGGACAGAATCTACATATGGCTACACCTTC
TRBD1,NA,TRBJ1-4,TRBV6-1,CASSERGQGDEKLFF,TGTGCCAGCAGTGAACGGGGACAGGGAGATGAAAAACTGTTTTTT
NA,NA,TRBJ1-3,TRBV7-8,CASTSGGAGNTIYF,TGTGCCAGCACTTCGGGGGGGGCCGGAAACACCATATATTTT
TRBD1,few,TRBJ1-1,TRBV10-2,CASSATGESEAFF,TGCGCCAGCAGTGCCACAGGGGAGTCTGAAGCTTTCTTT
NA,NA,TRBJ2-2,TRBV9,CASSPAVRELFF,TGTGCCAGCAGCCCGGCGGTCAGGGAGCTGTTTTTT